This T cell receptor beta chain was recovered during a study of control samples from healthy donors and cancer patients. Looked up from germline, CDR1 is SGHAT and CDR2 is FQNNGV. V shed 1 base, J shed 5 bases, and the junction held 11 bases outside the gene matches. The CDR3 is made up of 17 amino acids. The assay was immunoSEQ multiplex PCR, and TCRdb's table has in-frame clones only and misses some. This table has tens of thousands of clones, roughly four fifths appearing once. Sequencing was done on a sample of blood. The rearrangement joins TRBV11-2 to TRBJ2-3; 8 bases are a match to TRBD2. This receptor was identified in an older woman in good health. The CDR3 here is CASSLVMAGGMGDTQYF. The CDR3 DNA follows: TGTGCCAGCAGCTTAGTAATGGCGGGAGGTATGGGAGATACGCAGTATTTT.